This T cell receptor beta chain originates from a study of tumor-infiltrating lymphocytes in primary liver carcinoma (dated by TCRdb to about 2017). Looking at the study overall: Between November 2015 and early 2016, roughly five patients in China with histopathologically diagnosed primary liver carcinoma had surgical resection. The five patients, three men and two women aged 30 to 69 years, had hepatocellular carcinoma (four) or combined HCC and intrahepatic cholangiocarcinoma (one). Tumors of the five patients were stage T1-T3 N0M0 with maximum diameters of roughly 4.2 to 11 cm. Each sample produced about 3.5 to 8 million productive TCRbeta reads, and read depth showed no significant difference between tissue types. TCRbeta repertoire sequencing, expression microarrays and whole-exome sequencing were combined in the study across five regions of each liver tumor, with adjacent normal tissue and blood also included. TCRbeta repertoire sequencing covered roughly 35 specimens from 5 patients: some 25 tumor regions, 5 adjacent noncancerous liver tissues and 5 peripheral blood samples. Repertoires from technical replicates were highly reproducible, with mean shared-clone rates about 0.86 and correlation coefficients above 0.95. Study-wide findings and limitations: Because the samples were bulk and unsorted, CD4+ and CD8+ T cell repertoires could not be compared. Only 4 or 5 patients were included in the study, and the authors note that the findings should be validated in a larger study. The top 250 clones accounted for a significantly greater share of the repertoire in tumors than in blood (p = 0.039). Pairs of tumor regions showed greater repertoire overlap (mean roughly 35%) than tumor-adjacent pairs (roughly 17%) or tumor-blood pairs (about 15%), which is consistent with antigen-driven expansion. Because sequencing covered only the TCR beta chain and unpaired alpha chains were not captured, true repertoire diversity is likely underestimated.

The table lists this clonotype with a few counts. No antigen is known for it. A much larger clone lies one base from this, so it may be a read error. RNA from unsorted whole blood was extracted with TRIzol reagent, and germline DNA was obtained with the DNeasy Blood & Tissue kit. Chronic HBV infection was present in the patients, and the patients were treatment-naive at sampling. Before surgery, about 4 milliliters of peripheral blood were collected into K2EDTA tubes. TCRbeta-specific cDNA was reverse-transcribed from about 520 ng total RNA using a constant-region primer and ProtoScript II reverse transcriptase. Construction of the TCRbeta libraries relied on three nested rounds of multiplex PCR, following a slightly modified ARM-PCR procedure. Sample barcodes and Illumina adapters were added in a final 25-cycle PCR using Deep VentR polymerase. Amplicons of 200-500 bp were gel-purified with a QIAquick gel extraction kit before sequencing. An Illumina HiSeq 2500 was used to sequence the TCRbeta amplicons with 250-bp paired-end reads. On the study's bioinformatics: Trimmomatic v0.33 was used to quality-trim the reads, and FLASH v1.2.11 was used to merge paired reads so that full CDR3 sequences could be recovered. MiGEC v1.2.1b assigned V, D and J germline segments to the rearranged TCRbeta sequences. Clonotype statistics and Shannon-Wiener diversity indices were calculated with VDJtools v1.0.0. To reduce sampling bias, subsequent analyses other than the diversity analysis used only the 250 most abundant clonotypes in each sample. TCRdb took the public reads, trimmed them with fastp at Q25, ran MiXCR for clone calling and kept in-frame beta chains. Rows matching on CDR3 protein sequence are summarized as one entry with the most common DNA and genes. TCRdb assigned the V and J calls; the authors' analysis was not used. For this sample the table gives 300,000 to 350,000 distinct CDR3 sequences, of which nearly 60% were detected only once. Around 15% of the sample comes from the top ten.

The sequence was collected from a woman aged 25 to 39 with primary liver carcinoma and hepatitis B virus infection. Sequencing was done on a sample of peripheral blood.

The bases read TGCAACGTTTCCCCCCAGGGGCACGAGCAGTACTTC. This gives the protein CNVSPQGHEQYF. The rearrangement combines TRBV29-1 with TRBJ2-7; the D gene is perhaps TRBD1, from 6 matching bases. The CDR3 holds 12 amino acids from the cysteine to the phenylalanine. Only the CDR3 DNA is retained, 36 bases long and in frame from the first base. Sequences SQVTM (CDR1) and ANQGSEA (CDR2) are obtained from the germline V gene.